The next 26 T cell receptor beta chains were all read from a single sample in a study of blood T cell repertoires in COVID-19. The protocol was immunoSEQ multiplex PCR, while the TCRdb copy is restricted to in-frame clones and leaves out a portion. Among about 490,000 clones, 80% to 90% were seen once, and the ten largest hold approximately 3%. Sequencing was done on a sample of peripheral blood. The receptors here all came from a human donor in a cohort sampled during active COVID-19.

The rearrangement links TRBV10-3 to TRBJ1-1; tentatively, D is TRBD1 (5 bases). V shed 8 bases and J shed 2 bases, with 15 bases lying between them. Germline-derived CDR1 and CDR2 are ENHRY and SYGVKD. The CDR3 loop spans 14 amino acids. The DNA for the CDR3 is TGTGCCATCGGCCCGGGACTGGATAACACTGAAGCTTTCTTT. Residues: CAIGPGLDNTEAFF.

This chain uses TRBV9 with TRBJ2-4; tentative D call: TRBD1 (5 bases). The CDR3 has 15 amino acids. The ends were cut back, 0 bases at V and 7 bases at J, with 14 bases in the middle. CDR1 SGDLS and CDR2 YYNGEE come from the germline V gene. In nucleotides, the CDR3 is TGTGCCAGCAGCGTAGGCCAAGGGGCTAGGAACATTCAGTACTTC. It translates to CASSVGQGARNIQYF.

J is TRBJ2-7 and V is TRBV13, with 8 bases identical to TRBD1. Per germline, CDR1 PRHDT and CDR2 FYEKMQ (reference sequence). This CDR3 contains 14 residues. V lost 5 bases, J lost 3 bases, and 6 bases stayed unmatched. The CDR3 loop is CASSIAGGHYEQYF. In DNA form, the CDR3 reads TGTGCCAGCAGCATTGCAGGGGGCCACTACGAGCAGTACTTC.

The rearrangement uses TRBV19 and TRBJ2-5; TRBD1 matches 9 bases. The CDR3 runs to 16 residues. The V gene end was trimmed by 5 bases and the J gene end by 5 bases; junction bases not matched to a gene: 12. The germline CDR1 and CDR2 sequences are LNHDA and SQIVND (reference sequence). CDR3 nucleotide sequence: TGTGCCAGTAGTGACCGCGGGACAGGGAGGTTGGAGACCCAGTACTTC. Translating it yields CASSDRGTGRLETQYF.

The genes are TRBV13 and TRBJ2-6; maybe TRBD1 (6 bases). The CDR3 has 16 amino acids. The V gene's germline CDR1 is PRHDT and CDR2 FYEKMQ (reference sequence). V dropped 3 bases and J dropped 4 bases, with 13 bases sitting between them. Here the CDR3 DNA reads TGTGCCAGCAGCTTTATCCAGGGGACCGGGGCCAACGTCCTGACTTTC. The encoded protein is CASSFIQGTGANVLTF.

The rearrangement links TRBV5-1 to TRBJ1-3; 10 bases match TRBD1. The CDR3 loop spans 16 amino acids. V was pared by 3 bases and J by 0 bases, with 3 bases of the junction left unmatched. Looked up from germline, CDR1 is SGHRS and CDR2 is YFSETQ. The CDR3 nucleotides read TGCGCCAGCAGCTCGGGACAGGGGAACTCTGGAAACACCATATATTTT. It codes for CASSSGQGNSGNTIYF. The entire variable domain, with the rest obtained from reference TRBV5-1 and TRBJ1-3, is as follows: KAGVTQTPRYLIKTRGQQVTLSCSPISGHRSVSWYQQTPGQGLQFLFEYFSETQRNKGNFPGRFSGRQFSNSRSEMNVSTLELGDSALYLCASSSGQGNSGNTIYFGEGSWLTVV.

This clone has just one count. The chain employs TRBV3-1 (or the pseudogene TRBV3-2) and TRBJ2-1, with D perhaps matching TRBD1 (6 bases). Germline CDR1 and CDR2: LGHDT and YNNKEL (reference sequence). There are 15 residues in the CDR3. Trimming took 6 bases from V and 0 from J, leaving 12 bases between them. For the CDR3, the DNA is TGTGCCAGCAGGGCAGGACAGTTCTCCTACAATGAGCAGTTCTTC. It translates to CASRAGQFSYNEQFF.

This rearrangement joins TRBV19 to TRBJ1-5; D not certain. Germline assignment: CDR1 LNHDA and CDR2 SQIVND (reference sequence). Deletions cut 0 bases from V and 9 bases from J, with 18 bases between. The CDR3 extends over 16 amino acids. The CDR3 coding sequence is TGTGCCAGTAGTATAGATCCTAGAAGAGACCTCGGGCCCCAGCATTTT. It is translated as CASSIDPRRDLGPQHF.

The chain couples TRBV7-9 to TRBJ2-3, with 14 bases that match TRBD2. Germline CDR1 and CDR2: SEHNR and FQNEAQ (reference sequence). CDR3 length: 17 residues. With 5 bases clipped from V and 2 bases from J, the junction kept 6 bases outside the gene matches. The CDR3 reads CASSKGLAGVSTDTQYF. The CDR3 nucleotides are TGTGCCAGCAGCAAGGGACTAGCGGGAGTTTCCACAGATACGCAGTATTTT.

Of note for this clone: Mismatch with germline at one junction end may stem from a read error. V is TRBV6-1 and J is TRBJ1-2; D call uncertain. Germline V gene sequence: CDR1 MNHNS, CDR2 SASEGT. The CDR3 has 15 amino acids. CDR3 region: CASGELTVPNYGYTF. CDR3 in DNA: TGTGCCAGCGGTGAACTAACAGTTCCTAACTATGGCTACACCTTC.

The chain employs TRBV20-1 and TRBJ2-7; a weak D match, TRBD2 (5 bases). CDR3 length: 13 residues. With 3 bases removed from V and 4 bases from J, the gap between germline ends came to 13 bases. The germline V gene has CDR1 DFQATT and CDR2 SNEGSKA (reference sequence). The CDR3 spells CSASLPGRYEQYF. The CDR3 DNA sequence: TGCAGTGCTAGTCTCCCGGGAAGGTACGAGCAGTACTTC.

The CDR3 spells CASSETSFGQGARDGYTF. In DNA form, the CDR3 reads TGTGCCAGCAGTGAAACCAGCTTCGGACAGGGGGCAAGGGATGGCTACACCTTC. The chain has TRBV6-1 and TRBJ1-2, with TRBD1 matching over 11 bases. The V segment lost 2 bases and the J segment 6 bases; nucleotides outside the gene matches: 14. This CDR3 comprises 18 residues. Per germline, CDR1 MNHNS and CDR2 SASEGT.

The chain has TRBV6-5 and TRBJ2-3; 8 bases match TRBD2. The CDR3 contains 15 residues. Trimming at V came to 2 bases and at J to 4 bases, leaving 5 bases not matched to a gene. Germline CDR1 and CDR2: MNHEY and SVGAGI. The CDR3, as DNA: TGTGCCAGCAGTTACCAGAGCGGGAGTTCAGATACGCAGTATTTT. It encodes CASSYQSGSSDTQYF.

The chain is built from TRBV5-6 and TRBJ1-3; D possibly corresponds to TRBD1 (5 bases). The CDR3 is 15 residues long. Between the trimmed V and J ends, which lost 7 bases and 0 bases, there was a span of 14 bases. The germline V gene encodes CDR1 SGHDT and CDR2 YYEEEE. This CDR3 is CASSTDTYSGNTIYF. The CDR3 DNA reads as TGTGCCAGCTCCACGGACACTTACTCTGGAAACACCATATATTTT.

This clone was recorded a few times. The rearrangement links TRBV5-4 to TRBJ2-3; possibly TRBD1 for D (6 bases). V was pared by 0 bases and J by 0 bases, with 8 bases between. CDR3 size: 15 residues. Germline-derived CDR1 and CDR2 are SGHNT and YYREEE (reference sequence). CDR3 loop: CASSLGGHSTDTQYF. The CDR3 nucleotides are TGTGCCAGCAGCTTGGGGGGGCATAGCACAGATACGCAGTATTTT.

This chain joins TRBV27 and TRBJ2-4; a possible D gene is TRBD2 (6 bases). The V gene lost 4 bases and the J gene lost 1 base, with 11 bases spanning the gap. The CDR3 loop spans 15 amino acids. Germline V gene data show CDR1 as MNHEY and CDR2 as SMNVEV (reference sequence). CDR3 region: CASSSGVDAKNIQYF. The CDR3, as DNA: TGTGCCAGCAGTTCGGGAGTGGATGCCAAAAACATTCAGTACTTC.

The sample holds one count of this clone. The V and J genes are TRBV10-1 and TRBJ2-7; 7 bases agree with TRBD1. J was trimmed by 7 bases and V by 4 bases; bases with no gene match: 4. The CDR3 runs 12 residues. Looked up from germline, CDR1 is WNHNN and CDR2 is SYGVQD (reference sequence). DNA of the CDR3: TGCGCCAGCAGTGCGACAGGGCGAGAGCAGTACTTC. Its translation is CASSATGREQYF.

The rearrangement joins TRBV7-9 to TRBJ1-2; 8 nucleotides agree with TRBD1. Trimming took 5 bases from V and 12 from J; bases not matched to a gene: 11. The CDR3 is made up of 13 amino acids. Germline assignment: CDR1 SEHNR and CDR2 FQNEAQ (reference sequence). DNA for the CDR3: TGTGCCAGCAGCCCCCAGGGGGCCAAAGAAGACACCTTC. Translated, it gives CASSPQGAKEDTF.

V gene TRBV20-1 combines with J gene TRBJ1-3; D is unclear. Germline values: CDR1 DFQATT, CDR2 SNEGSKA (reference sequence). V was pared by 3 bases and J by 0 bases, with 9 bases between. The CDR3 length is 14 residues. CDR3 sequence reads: CSASVDNSGNTIYF. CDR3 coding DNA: TGCAGTGCTAGTGTAGACAACTCTGGAAACACCATATATTTT.

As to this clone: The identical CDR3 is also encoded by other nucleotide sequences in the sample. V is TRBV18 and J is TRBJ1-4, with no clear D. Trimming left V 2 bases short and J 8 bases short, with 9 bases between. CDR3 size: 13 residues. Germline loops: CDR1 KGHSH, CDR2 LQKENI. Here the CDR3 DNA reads TGTGCCAGCTCACCATCCACGGGGGAAAAACTGTTTTTT. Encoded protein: CASSPSTGEKLFF.

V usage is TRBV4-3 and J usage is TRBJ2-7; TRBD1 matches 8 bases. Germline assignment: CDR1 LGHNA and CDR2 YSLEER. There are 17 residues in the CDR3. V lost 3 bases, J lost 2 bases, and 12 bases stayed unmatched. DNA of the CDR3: TGCGCCAGCAGCCAGGGGTACGGGACAGGCCCGGCCTACGAGCAGTACTTC. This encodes CASSQGYGTGPAYEQYF.

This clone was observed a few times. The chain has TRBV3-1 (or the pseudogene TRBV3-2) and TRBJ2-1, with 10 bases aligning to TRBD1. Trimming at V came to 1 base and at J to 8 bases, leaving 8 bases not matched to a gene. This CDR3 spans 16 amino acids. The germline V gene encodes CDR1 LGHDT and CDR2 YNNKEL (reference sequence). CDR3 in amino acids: CASSQVLGQGGHEQFF. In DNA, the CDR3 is TGTGCCAGCAGCCAAGTGTTAGGACAGGGGGGACATGAGCAGTTCTTC.

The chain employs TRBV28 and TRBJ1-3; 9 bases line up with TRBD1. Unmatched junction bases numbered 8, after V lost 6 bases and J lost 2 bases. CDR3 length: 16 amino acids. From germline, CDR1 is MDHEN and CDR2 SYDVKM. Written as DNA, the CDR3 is TGTGCCAGCAGGCCGGGACAGGGCACGACTGGAAACACCATATATTTT. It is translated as CASRPGQGTTGNTIYF.

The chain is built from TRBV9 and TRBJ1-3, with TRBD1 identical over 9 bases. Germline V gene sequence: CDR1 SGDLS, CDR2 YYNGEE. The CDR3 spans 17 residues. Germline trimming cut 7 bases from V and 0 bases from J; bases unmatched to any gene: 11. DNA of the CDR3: TGTGCCAGCGCCGAGGTGGACAGGGGCTACTCTGGAAACACCATATATTTT. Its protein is CASAEVDRGYSGNTIYF.

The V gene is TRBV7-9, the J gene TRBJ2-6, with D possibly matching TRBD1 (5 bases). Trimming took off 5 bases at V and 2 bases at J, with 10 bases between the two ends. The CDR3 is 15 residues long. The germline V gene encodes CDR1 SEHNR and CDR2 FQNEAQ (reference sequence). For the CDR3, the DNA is TGTGCCAGCAGCCCCGTAGGGGCTGGGGCCAACGTCCTGACTTTC. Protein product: CASSPVGAGANVLTF.

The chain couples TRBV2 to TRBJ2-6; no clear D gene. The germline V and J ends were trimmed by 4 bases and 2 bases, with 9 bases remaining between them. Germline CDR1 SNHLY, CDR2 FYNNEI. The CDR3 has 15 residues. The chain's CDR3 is CASSGLSAGANVLTF. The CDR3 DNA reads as TGTGCCAGCAGTGGACTGTCTGCTGGGGCCAACGTCCTGACTTTC.